This T cell receptor beta chain is from a study of early T cells in non-severe SARS-CoV-2 infection. Unique molecular identifiers (one per individual cDNA molecule) were attached. TCRdb independently ran MiXCR on the 5' RACE reads; one entry per CDR3 protein. This table has tens of thousands of distinct CDR3 sequences, approximately 8% appearing once. The CDR3 runs to 18 residues. V lost 6 bases and J 0 bases, leaving 18 bases between the germline ends. Germline CDR1 and CDR2: SGHVS and FQNEAQ. This clonotype was observed a few times. The V gene is TRBV7-8, the J gene TRBJ1-6; D is possibly TRBD1 (5 bases). The sequenced material came from whole blood. The TCR was taken from an adult who was a healthcare worker with PCR-confirmed SARS-CoV-2 infection or an uninfected control (not recorded which). The CDR3 DNA follows: TGTGCCAGCAGTCAAACAGGAGCCCCTCGCTCCTATAATTCACCCCTCCACTTT. Protein product: CASSQTGAPRSYNSPLHF.